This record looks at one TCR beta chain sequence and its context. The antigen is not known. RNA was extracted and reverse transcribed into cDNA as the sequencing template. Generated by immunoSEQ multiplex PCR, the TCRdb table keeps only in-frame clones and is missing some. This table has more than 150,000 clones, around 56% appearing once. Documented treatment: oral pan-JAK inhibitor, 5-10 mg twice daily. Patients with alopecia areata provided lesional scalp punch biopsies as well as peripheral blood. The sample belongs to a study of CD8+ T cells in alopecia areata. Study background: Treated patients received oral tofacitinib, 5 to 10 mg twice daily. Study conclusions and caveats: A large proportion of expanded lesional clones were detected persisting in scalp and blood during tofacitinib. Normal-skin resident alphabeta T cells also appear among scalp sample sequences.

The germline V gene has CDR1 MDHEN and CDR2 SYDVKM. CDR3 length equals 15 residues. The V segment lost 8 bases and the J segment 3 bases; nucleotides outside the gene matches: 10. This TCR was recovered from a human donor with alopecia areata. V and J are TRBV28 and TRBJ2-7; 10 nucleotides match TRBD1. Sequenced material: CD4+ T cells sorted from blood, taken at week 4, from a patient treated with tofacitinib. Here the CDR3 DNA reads TGTGCCAGCTCGACTGGACAGGGGGGATACTACGAGCAGTACTTC. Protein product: CASSTGQGGYYEQYF.